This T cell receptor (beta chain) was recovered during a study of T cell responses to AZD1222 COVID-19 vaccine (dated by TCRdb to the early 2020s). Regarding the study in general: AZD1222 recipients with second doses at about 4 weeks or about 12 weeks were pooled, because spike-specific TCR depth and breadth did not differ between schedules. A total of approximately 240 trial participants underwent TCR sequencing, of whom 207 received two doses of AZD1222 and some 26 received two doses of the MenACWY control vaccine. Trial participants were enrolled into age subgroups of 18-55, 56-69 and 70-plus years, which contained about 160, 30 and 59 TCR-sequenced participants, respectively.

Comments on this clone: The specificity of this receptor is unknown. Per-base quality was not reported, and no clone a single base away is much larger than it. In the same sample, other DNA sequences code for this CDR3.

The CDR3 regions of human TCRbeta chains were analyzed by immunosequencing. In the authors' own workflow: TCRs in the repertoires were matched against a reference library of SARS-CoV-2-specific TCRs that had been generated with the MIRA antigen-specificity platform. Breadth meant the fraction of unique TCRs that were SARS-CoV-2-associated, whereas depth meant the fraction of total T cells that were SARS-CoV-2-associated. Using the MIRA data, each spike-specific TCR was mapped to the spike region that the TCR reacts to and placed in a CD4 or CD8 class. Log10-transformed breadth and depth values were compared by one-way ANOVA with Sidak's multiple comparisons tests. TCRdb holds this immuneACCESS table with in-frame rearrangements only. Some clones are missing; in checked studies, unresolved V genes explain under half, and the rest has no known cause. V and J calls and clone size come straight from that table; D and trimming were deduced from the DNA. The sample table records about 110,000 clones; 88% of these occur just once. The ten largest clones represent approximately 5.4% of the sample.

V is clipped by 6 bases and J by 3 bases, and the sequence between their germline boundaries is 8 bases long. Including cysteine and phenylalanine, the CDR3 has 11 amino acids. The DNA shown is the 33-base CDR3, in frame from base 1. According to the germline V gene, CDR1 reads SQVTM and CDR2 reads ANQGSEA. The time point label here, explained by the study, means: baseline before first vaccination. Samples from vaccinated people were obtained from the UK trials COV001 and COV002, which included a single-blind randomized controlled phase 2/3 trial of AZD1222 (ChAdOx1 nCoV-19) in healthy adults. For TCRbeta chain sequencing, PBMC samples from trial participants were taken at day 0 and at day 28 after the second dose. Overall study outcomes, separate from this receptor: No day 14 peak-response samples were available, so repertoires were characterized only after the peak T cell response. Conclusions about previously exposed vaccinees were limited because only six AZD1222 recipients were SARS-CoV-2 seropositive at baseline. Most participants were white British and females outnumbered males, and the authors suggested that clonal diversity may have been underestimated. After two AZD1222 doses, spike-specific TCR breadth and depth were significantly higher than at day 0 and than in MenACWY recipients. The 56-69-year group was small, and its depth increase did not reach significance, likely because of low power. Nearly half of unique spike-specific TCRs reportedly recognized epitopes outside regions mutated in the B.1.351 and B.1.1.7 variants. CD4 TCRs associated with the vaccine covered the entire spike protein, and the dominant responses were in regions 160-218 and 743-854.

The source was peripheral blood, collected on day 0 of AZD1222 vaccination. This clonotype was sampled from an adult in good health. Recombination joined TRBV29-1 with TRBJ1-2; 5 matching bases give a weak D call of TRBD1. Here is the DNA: TGCAGCGTACTGACAGACTATGGCTACACCTTC. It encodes CSVLTDYGYTF.